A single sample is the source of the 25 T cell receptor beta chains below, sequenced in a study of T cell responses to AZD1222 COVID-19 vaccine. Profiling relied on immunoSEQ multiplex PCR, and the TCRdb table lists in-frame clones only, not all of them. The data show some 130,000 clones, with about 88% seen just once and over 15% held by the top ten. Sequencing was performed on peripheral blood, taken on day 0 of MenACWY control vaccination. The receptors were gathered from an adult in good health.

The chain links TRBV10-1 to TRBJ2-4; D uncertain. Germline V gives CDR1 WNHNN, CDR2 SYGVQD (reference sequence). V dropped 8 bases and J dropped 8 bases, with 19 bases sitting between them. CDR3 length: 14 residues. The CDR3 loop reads CASSKDQAKHIQYF. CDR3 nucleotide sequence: TGCGCCAGCTCCAAGGACCAGGCCAAGCACATTCAGTACTTC.

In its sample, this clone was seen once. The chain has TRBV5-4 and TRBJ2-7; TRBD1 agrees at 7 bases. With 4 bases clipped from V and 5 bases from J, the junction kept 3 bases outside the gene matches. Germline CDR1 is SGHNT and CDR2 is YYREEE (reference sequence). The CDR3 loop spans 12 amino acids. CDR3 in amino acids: CASSQTGNEQYF. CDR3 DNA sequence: TGTGCCAGCAGCCAGACAGGGAACGAGCAGTACTTC.

In DNA form, the CDR3 reads TGTGCCAGCAGTTCCCTGAGACTAGCGGGAGGAACAGATACGCAGTATTTT. It translates to CASSSLRLAGGTDTQYF. V usage is TRBV28 and J usage is TRBJ2-3, with 13 bases fitting TRBD2. The CDR3 totals 17 residues. Germline V CDR1 and CDR2: MDHEN, SYDVKM. V lost 4 bases to trimming and J lost 3 bases; unmatched junction nucleotides: 7. The full variable domain, its missing parts supplied by reference TRBV28 and TRBJ2-3, is DVKVTQSSRYLVKRTGEKVFLECVQDMDHENMFWYRQDPGLGLRLIYFSYDVKMKEKGDIPEGYSVSREKKERFSLILESASTNQTSMYLCASSSLRLAGGTDTQYFGPGTRLTVL.

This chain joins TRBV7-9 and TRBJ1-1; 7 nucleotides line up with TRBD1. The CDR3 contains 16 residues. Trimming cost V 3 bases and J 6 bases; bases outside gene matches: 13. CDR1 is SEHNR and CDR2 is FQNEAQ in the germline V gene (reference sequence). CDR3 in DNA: TGTGCCAGCAGCTTCCGGGACAGTTATGGCTTCGCTGAAGCTTTCTTT. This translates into CASSFRDSYGFAEAFF.

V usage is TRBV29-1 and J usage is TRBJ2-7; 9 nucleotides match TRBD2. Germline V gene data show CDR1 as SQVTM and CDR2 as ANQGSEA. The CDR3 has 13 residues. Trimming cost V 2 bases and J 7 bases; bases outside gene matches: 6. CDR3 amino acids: CSVESGRSWEQYF. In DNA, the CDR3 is TGCAGCGTTGAAAGCGGGAGGTCGTGGGAGCAGTACTTC.

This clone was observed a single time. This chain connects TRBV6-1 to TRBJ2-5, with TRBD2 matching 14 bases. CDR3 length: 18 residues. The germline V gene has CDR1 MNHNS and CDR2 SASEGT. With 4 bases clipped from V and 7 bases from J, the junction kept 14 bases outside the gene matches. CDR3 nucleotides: TGTGCCAGCAGTGCACCGGGACTAGCGGGAGACCCAGGGTCGACCCAGTACTTC. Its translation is CASSAPGLAGDPGSTQYF.

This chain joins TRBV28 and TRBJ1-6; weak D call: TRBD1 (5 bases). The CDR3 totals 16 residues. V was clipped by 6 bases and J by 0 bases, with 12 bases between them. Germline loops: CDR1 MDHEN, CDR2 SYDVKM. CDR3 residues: CASSRQSSSYNSPLHF. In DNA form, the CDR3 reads TGTGCCAGCAGCCGACAGTCAAGCTCCTATAATTCACCCCTCCACTTT.

CDR3 amino acids: CASSPPGGLEQYF. CDR3 coding DNA: TGTGCCAGCTCACCACCAGGGGGACTCGAGCAGTACTTC. The genes are TRBV18 and TRBJ2-7, with D perhaps assigned TRBD1 or TRBD2 (6 bases each). Germline CDR1 and CDR2: KGHSH and LQKENI. Trimming removed 0 bases at V and 6 bases at J, with 9 bases between. This CDR3 spans 13 amino acids.

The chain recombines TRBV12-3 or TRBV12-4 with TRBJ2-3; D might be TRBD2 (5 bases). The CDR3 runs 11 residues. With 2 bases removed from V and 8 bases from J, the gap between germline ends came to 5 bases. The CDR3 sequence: CASSLRGTQYF. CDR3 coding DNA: TGTGCCAGCAGTTTACGGGGTACGCAGTATTTT.

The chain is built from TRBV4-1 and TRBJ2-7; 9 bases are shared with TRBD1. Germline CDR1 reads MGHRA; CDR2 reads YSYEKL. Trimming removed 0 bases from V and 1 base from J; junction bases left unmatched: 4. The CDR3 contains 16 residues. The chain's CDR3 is CASSQEGTGRSYEQYF. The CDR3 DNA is TGCGCCAGCAGCCAAGAGGGGACAGGGAGGTCCTACGAGCAGTACTTC.

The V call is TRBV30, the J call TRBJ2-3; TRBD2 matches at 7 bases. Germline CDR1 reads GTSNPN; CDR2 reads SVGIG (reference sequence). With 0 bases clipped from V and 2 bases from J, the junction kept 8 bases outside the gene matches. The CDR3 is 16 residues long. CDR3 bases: TGTGCCTGGAGTGTACGGGTGGGAGGGCCCACAGATACGCAGTATTTT. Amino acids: CAWSVRVGGPTDTQYF.

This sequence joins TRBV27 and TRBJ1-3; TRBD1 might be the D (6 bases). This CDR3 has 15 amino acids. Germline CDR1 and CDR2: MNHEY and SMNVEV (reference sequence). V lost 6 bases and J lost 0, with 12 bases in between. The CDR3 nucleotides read TGTGCCAGCAGCAGGACAGCGAGCTCTGGAAACACCATATATTTT. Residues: CASSRTASSGNTIYF.

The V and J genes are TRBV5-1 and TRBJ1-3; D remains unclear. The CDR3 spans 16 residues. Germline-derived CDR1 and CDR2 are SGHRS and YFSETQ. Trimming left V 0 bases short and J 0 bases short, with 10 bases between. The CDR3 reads CASSLAKGVSGNTIYF. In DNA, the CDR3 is TGCGCCAGCAGCTTGGCCAAAGGCGTCTCTGGAAACACCATATATTTT.

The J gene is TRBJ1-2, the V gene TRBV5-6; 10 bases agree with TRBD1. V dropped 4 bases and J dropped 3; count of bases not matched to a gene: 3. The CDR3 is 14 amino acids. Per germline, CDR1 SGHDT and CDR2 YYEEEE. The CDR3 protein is CASSPGTGDYGYTF. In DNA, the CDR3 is TGTGCCAGCAGCCCGGGGACAGGGGACTATGGCTACACCTTC.

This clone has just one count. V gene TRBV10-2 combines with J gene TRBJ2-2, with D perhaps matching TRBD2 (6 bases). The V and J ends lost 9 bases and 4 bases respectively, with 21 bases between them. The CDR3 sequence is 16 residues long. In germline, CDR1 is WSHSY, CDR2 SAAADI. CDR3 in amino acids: CASRWSAGLTTGELFF. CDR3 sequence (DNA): TGCGCCAGTCGGTGGTCGGCGGGGTTAACCACCGGGGAGCTGTTTTTT.

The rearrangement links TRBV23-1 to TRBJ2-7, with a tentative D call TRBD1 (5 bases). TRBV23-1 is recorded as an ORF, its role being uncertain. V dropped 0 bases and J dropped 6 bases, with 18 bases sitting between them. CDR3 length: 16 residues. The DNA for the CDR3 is TGCGCCAGCAGTCAATCGGGGTGCGGCAGGGAAGGCGAGCAGTACTTC. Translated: CASSQSGCGREGEQYF.

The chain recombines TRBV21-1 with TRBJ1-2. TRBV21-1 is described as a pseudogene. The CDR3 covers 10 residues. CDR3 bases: TGTGCCAGCATCCGCTATGGCTACACCTTC. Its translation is CASIRYGYTF.

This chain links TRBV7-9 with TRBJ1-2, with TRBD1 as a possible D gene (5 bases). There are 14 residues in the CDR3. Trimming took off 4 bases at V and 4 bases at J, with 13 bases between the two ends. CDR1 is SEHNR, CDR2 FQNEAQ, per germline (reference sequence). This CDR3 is CASSSRGAAYGYTF. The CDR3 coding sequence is TGTGCCAGCAGCTCCCGCGGGGCGGCCTATGGCTACACCTTC.

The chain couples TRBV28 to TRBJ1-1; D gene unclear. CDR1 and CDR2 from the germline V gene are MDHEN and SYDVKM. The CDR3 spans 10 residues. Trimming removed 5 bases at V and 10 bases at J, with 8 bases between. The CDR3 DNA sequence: TGTGCCAGCAGTCAAGCGTCAGCTTTCTTT. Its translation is CASSQASAFF.

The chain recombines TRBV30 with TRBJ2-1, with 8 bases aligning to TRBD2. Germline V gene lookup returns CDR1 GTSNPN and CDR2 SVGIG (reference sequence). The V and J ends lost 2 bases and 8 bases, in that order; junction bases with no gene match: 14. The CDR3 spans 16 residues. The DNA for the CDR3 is TGTGCCTGGAGTCCACTGACAGCGGGAGCGGAACATGAGCAGTTCTTC. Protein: CAWSPLTAGAEHEQFF.

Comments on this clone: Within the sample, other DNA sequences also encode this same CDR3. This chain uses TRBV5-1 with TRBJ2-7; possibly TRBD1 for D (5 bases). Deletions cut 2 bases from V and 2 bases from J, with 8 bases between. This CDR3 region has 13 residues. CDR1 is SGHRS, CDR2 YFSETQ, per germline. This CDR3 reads CASSFDRAYEQYF. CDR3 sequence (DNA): TGCGCCAGCAGCTTTGACAGAGCCTACGAGCAGTACTTC.

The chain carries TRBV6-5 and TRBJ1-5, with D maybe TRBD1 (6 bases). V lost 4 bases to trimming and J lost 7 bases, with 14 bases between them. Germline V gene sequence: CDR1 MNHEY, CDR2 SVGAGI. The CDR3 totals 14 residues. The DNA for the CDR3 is TGTGCCAGCAGTTCCACAGGGTCGGGGCAGCCCCAGCATTTT. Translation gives CASSSTGSGQPQHF.

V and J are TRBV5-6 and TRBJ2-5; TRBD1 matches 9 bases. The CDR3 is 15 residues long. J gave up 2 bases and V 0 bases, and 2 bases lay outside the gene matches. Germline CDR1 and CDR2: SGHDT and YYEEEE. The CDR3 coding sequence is TGTGCCAGCAGCTTGGGGGGACAGGGTCAAGAGACCCAGTACTTC. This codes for CASSLGGQGQETQYF.

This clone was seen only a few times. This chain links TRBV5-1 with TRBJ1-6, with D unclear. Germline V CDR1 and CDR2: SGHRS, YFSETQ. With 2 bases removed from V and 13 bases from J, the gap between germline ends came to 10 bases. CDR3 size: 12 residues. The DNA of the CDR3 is TGCGCCAGCAGCTTCGGTGTTCCGCCCCTCCACTTT. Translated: CASSFGVPPLHF.

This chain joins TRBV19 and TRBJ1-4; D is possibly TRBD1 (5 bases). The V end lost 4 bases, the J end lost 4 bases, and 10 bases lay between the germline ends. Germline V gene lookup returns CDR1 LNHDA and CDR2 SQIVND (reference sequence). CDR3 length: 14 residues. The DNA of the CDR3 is TGTGCCAGTAGTACGAGGGGACTTAATGAAAAACTGTTTTTT. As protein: CASSTRGLNEKLFF.